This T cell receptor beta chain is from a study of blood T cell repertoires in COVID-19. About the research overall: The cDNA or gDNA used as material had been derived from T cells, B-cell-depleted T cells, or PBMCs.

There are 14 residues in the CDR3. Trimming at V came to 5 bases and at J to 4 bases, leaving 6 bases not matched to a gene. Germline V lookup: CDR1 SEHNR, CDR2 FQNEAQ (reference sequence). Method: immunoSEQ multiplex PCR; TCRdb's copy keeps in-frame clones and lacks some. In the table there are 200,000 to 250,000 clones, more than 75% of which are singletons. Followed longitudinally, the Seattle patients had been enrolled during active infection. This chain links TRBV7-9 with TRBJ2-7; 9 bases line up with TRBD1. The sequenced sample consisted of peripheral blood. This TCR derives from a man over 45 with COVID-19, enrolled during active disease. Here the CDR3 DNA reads TGTGCCAGCAGCCCGCGGGACAGGGTTTACGAGCAGTACTTC. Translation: CASSPRDRVYEQYF.